The 30 T cell receptor beta chains listed next were all sequenced from one sample in a study of identical twins. TCRdb independently ran MiXCR on the 5' RACE reads; one entry per CDR3 protein. This sample has approximately 600,000 distinct CDR3 sequences, with just over 7% found just once. This sample also appeared in a second study, on yellow fever vaccine responses in identical twins.

The specimen sequenced was PBMCs. Source of these receptors: a woman younger than 30 in good health.

This clonotype was seen only a few times. The chain recombines TRBV15 with TRBJ1-1; D call uncertain. With 1 base removed from V and 4 bases from J, the gap between germline ends came to 19 bases. The CDR3 has 17 residues. The germline V gene has CDR1 LNHNV and CDR2 YYDKDF (reference sequence). Written as DNA, the CDR3 is TGTGCCACCAGCAGAGCAAAAGATATAGGGAGGGTCACTGAAGCTTTCTTT. It is translated as CATSRAKDIGRVTEAFF.

This clonotype has at least ten counts. V gene TRBV12-3 or TRBV12-4 combines with J gene TRBJ1-4; D unclear. V lost 7 bases and J 5 bases, leaving 14 bases between the germline ends. This CDR3 comprises 14 residues. This CDR3 reads CASTLGSTNEKLFF. The CDR3 DNA reads TGTGCCAGCACCTTGGGGTCGACGAATGAAAAACTGTTTTTT.

This clonotype was observed a handful of times. The rearrangement joins TRBV7-6 to TRBJ2-2; weak D call: TRBD2 (5 bases). Germline CDR1 and CDR2: SGHVS and FNYEAQ. This CDR3 has 13 residues. V was pared by 6 bases and J by 7 bases, with 12 bases between. The CDR3 is CASSSSGSGELFF. CDR3 DNA sequence: TGTGCCAGCAGTTCGTCGGGGAGCGGGGAGCTGTTTTTT.

This clonotype showed up just a few times. The chain employs TRBV20-1 and TRBJ2-3; 13 bases fit TRBD2. Germline CDR1 is DFQATT and CDR2 is SNEGSKA (reference sequence). The CDR3 is 19 amino acids. Losses at the gene ends were 0 bases for V and 4 bases for J; bases not matched to a gene: 13. In DNA form, the CDR3 reads TGCAGTGCTAGAGATCTACTAGCGGGAGGGCCGAGGGCCCCAGATACGCAGTATTTT. Translation gives CSARDLLAGGPRAPDTQYF.

The sample holds many counts of this clonotype. The DNA for the CDR3 is TGCGCCAGCAGCTCGGCCCTACAGGGACTAGCGGCCCTTGAGCAGTTCTTC. Protein: CASSSALQGLAALEQFF. The chain uses TRBV5-1 and TRBJ2-1; TRBD2 matches 11 bases. Germline CDR1 reads SGHRS; CDR2 reads YFSETQ. The CDR3 sequence is 17 residues long. V dropped 3 bases and J dropped 9; count of bases not matched to a gene: 14.

The genes are TRBV7-9 and TRBJ2-1, with 12 positions matching TRBD2. J was trimmed by 8 bases and V by 4 bases; bases with no gene match: 6. The length of the CDR3 is 15 residues. CDR1 and CDR2 from the germline V gene are SEHNR and FQNEAQ (reference sequence). The CDR3 sequence is CASSSTSGSAYEQFF. DNA of the CDR3: TGTGCCAGCAGCTCGACTAGCGGGAGTGCCTATGAGCAGTTCTTC.

This clonotype has a count of ten or more. The CDR3, as DNA: TGCAGTGCTACCACCGACAGGGGGATCTCCTACGAGCAGTACTTC. This codes for CSATTDRGISYEQYF. The gene calls are TRBV20-1 and TRBJ2-7; 9 bases are shared with TRBD1. Germline V gene data show CDR1 as DFQATT and CDR2 as SNEGSKA (reference sequence). CDR3 length equals 15 residues. J gave up 0 bases and V 4 bases, and 7 bases lay outside the gene matches.

This clonotype was observed many times. V gene TRBV5-1 combines with J gene TRBJ2-3; 10 bases match TRBD2. The V and J ends lost 0 bases and 0 bases, in that order; junction bases with no gene match: 13. CDR1 and CDR2 (germline): SGHRS, YFSETQ. This CDR3 is 20 amino acids long. CDR3 DNA sequence: TGCGCCAGCAGCTTGGCCCTAGCGGGGGCCCGATTTGGGAGCACAGATACGCAGTATTTT. It encodes CASSLALAGARFGSTDTQYF. Full variable domain (rest looked up from reference TRBV5-1 and TRBJ2-3): KAGVTQTPRYLIKTRGQQVTLSCSPISGHRSVSWYQQTPGQGLQFLFEYFSETQRNKGNFPGRFSGRQFSNSRSEMNVSTLELGDSALYLCASSLALAGARFGSTDTQYFGPGTRLTVL.

This clonotype has ten or more counts. The V call is TRBV12-3 or TRBV12-4, the J call TRBJ1-1; 7 bases are shared with TRBD1. The CDR3 spans 14 residues. The V gene end was trimmed by 6 bases and the J gene end by 4 bases; junction bases not matched to a gene: 8. Here the CDR3 DNA reads TGTGCCAGCAGCTCTTTCACAGGGGCCACTGAAGCTTTCTTT. It encodes CASSSFTGATEAFF.

There are a few counts of this clonotype. The rearrangement joins TRBV10-3 to TRBJ1-1, with D maybe TRBD1 (5 bases). Trimming took off 6 bases at V and 9 bases at J, with 11 bases between the two ends. There are 11 residues in the CDR3. CDR1 is ENHRY, CDR2 SYGVKD, per germline. The CDR3 region has the DNA TGTGCCATCAGCGATGGGGCCCAAGCTTTCTTT. Translated: CAISDGAQAFF.

This clonotype was counted between two and nine times. V is TRBV5-8 and J is TRBJ2-1; possibly TRBD1 or TRBD2 for D (6 bases each). The CDR3 length is 17 residues. Deletions cut 1 base from V and 0 bases from J, with 14 bases between. Germline V lookup: CDR1 SGHTS, CDR2 YDEGEE. The CDR3 DNA sequence: TGTGCCAGCAGCTTGTGGGGGGCAGCGAGCTCCTACAATGAGCAGTTCTTC. Its protein is CASSLWGAASSYNEQFF.

This clonotype was observed a handful of times. The J gene is TRBJ1-6, the V gene TRBV12-3 or TRBV12-4, with a possible D match to TRBD1 (6 bases). CDR3 length equals 15 residues. The V gene lost 6 bases and the J gene lost 4 bases, with 13 bases spanning the gap. CDR3 protein: CASRETGHYNSPLHF. For the CDR3, the DNA is TGTGCCAGCAGAGAGACGGGACATTATAATTCACCCCTCCACTTT.

This clonotype was recorded at least ten times. One end of the junction varies from germline; a read error may be responsible. The chain joins TRBV12-3 or TRBV12-4 to TRBJ2-1; 11 nucleotides line up with TRBD2. The CDR3 spans 16 residues. The CDR3 nucleotides are TGTGCCAGCACTTTAGCGGGGGGGAAGTCGCACAATGAGCAGTTCTTC. Amino acids: CASTLAGGKSHNEQFF.

This clonotype was observed a few times. The chain uses TRBV7-2 and TRBJ1-1; TRBD1 is a possible D gene (5 bases). CDR1 and CDR2 (germline): SGHTA, FQGNSA. Trimming took 5 bases from V and 1 from J, leaving 14 bases between them. The CDR3 is 15 residues long. The DNA of the CDR3 is TGTGCCAGCAGCATCACCGGGACGCAGAACACTGAAGCTTTCTTT. Translated: CASSITGTQNTEAFF.

The chain recombines TRBV9 with TRBJ1-1, with no clear D. CDR3 length: 13 amino acids. Trimming pared 7 bases from V and 1 base from J, leaving 11 bases between. Germline values: CDR1 SGDLS, CDR2 YYNGEE. The CDR3 loop reads CASASGGNTEAFF. The CDR3 nucleotides are TGTGCCAGCGCTAGTGGTGGGAACACTGAAGCTTTCTTT.

This clonotype was picked up many times. CDR3 DNA: TGCGCCAGCAGCTTGAGTCTGAACACAGATACGCAGTATTTT. Translating it yields CASSLSLNTDTQYF. The chain is built from TRBV5-1 and TRBJ2-3; D is unclear. The ends were cut back, 1 base at V and 2 bases at J, with 8 bases in the middle. The CDR3 length is 14 residues. Germline V gives CDR1 SGHRS, CDR2 YFSETQ.

The chain recombines TRBV13 with TRBJ1-2; a possible D gene is TRBD1 (6 bases). Trimming pared 2 bases from V and 8 bases from J, leaving 12 bases between. CDR3 size: 13 residues. The germline CDR1 and CDR2 sequences are PRHDT and FYEKMQ (reference sequence). The CDR3 DNA reads as TGTGCCAGCAGCTTACAGGGGAAGGGAGGCTACACCTTC. It yields the protein CASSLQGKGGYTF. The full variable domain, in which reference TRBV13 and TRBJ1-2 provide the parts outside the CDR3, is AAGVIQSPRHLIKEKRETATLKCYPIPRHDTVYWYQQGPGQDPQFLISFYEKMQSDKGSIPDRFSAQQFSDYHSELNMSSLELGDSALYFCASSLQGKGGYTFGSGTRLTVV.

In this sample, this clonotype turned up a few times. V gene TRBV12-5 combines with J gene TRBJ1-1; TRBD1 might be the D (6 bases). In germline, CDR1 is LGHNT, CDR2 FRNRAP. V dropped 5 bases and J dropped 5 bases, with 18 bases sitting between them. The CDR3 contains 15 residues. This CDR3 reads CASGPRRQEGTEAFF. CDR3 DNA: TGTGCTAGTGGTCCGCGCAGACAGGAAGGAACTGAAGCTTTCTTT.

This chain joins TRBV15 and TRBJ2-1; D tentatively fits TRBD1 or TRBD2 (5 bases each). Germline V CDR1 and CDR2: LNHNV, YYDKDF (reference sequence). Trimming stripped 3 bases from V and 1 base from J, with 13 bases between. The length of the CDR3 is 16 residues. CDR3 nucleotides: TGTGCCACCAGCAGGACAGCGGACCCATCCTACAATGAGCAGTTCTTC. Translated, it gives CATSRTADPSYNEQFF.

This clonotype occurred many times. V gene TRBV24-1 combines with J gene TRBJ2-5, with TRBD1 identical over 9 bases. The CDR3 is 17 amino acids. Germline trimming cut 4 bases from V and 3 bases from J; bases unmatched to any gene: 11. Germline assignment: CDR1 KGHDR and CDR2 SFDVKD. CDR3 region: CATSETEGTGRKETQYF. The DNA for the CDR3 is TGTGCCACCAGTGAAACTGAGGGGACAGGGAGGAAAGAGACCCAGTACTTC.

This chain uses TRBV12-3 or TRBV12-4 with TRBJ1-5; TRBD1 might be the D (5 bases). The ends were cut back, 5 bases at V and 5 bases at J, with 16 bases in the middle. The CDR3 contains 15 residues. CDR3 in amino acids: CASSPLGGGDQPQHF. The CDR3 DNA is TGTGCCAGCAGTCCCCTGGGCGGGGGGGATCAGCCCCAGCATTTT.

This clonotype occurred many times. The chain employs TRBV5-4 and TRBJ2-3; D possibly corresponds to TRBD2 (7 bases). The CDR3 spans 14 residues. Trimming cost V 0 bases and J 6 bases, with 11 bases left between them. Germline V gene lookup returns CDR1 SGHNT and CDR2 YYREEE (reference sequence). The CDR3 DNA follows: TGTGCCAGCAGCTTGGCCAGGGGAGGGGATACGCAGTATTTT. This translates into CASSLARGGDTQYF.

This clonotype was observed a handful of times. The chain combines TRBV20-1 with TRBJ2-7, with D hard to call. V lost 0 bases, J lost 3 bases, and 6 bases lay in between. Germline assignment: CDR1 DFQATT and CDR2 SNEGSKA (reference sequence). The CDR3 loop spans 12 amino acids. The CDR3 protein is CSARDGDYEQYF. The CDR3 DNA follows: TGCAGTGCTAGAGATGGGGACTACGAGCAGTACTTC.

This clonotype was counted only a few times. The chain is built from TRBV5-6 and TRBJ2-3; D is tentatively TRBD1 or TRBD2 (6 bases each). This CDR3 region has 17 residues. The ends were cut back, 0 bases at V and 3 bases at J, with 17 bases in the middle. Germline V gives CDR1 SGHDT, CDR2 YYEEEE. The CDR3 DNA is TGTGCCAGCAGCTTGGCCCGAGGGGGACTGAGTACAGATACGCAGTATTTT. Protein: CASSLARGGLSTDTQYF.

This clonotype has more than one count but fewer than ten. V gene TRBV10-3 combines with J gene TRBJ2-1; D is possibly TRBD1 (6 bases). CDR1 is ENHRY and CDR2 is SYGVKD in the germline V gene. The CDR3 runs to 14 residues. Trimming pared 6 bases from V and 2 bases from J, leaving 11 bases between. The CDR3 region is CAISQGFTYNEQFF. CDR3 bases: TGTGCCATCAGCCAGGGGTTCACCTACAATGAGCAGTTCTTC.

This clonotype was detected only a few times. V usage is TRBV20-1 and J usage is TRBJ2-6; tentative D call: TRBD1 (5 bases). The CDR3 consists of 17 residues. Germline V lookup: CDR1 DFQATT, CDR2 SNEGSKA (reference sequence). With 5 bases removed from V and 0 bases from J, the gap between germline ends came to 17 bases. The CDR3 sequence is CSAPEQELSSGANVLTF. As DNA, the CDR3 is TGCAGTGCTCCCGAACAGGAGTTAAGCTCTGGGGCCAACGTCCTGACTTTC.

This clonotype was detected ten times or more. The CDR3 loop reads CASSGGQGVPNTIYF. The CDR3 DNA sequence: TGTGCCAGCAGCGGAGGACAGGGGGTACCAAACACCATATATTTT. The chain joins TRBV7-9 to TRBJ1-3, with 10 bases that match TRBD1. With 5 bases clipped from V and 6 bases from J, the junction kept 7 bases outside the gene matches. Germline V CDR1 and CDR2: SEHNR, FQNEAQ (reference sequence). This CDR3 is built from 15 residues.

This clonotype was detected a few times. The chain is built from TRBV25-1 and TRBJ2-7, with D possibly being TRBD2 (7 bases). The CDR3 spans 16 residues. The germline CDR1 and CDR2 sequences are MGHDK and SYGVNS. Trimming took 3 bases from V and 1 from J, leaving 16 bases between them. CDR3 nucleotides: TGTGCCAGCAGTGACCAACTAGCGAGGGGGTCCTACGAGCAGTACTTC. As protein: CASSDQLARGSYEQYF.

Only a few counts were recorded for this clonotype. The rearrangement links TRBV6-1 to TRBJ2-2; no clear D. The V and J ends lost 8 bases and 2 bases respectively, with 9 bases between them. The CDR3 is 13 amino acids. CDR1 and CDR2 (germline): MNHNS, SASEGT. The CDR3 is CASWADNTGELFF. CDR3 bases: TGTGCCAGCTGGGCAGACAACACCGGGGAGCTGTTTTTT.

The J gene is TRBJ2-5, the V gene TRBV12-3 or TRBV12-4; D is perhaps TRBD2 (5 bases). The V end was cut by 3 bases, the J end by 5 bases, with 7 bases between. The CDR3 runs to 12 residues. The CDR3 DNA is TGTGCCAGCAGTTTTACGGGGGAGACCCAGTACTTC. It translates to CASSFTGETQYF.